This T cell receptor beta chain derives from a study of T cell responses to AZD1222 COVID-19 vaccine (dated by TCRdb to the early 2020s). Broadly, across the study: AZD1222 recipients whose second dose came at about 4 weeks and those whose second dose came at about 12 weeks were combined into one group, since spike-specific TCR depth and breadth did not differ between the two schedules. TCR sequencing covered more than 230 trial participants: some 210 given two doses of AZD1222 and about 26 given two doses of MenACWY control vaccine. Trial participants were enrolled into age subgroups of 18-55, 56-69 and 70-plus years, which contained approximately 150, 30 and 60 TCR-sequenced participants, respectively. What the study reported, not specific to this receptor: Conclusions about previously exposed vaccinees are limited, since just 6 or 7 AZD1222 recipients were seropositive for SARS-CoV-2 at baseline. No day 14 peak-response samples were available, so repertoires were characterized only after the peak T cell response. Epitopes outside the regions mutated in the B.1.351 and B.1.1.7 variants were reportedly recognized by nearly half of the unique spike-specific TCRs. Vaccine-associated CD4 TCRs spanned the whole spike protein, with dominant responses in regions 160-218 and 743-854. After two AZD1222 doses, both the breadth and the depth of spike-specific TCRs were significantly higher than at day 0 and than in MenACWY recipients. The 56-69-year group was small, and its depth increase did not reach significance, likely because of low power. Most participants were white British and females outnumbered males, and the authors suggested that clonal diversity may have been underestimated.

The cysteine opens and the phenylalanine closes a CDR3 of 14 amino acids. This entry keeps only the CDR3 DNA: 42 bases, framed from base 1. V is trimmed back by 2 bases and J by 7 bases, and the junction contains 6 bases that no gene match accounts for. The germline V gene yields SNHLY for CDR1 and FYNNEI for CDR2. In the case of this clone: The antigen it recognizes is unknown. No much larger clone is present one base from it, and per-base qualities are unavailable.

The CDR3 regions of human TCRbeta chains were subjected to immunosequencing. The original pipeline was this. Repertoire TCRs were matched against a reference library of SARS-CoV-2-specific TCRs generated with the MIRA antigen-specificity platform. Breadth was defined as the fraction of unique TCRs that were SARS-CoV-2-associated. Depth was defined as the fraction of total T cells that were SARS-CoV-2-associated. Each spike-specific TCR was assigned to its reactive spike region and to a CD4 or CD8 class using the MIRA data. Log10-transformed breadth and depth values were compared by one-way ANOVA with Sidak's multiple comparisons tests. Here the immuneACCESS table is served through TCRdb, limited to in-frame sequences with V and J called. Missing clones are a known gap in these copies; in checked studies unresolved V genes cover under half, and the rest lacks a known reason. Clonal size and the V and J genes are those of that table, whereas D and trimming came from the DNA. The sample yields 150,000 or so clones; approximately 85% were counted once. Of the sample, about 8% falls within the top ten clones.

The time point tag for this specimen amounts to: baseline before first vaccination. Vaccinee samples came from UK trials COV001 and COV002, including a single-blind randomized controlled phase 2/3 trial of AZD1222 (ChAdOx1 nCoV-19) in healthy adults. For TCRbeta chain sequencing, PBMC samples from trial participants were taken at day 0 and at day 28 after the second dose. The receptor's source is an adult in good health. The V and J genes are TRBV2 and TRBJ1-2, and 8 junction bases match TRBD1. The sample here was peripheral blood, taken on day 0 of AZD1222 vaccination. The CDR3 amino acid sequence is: CASSEYRGESGYTF. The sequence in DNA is TGTGCCAGCAGTGAATACAGGGGGGAGAGTGGCTACACCTTC.